This TCR beta chain was identified during a study of T cell changes during pregnancy in multiple sclerosis. In germline, CDR1 is SGHNT, CDR2 YYREEE (reference sequence). Trimming shortened V by 5 bases and J by 7 bases, and 18 bases separated the two germline ends. The CDR3 runs 14 residues. Using immunoSEQ multiplex PCR, the repertoire was profiled, and TCRdb retains in-frame clones only, with some absent. The data contain tens of thousands of clones, almost 95% of them seen just once; the ten biggest clones take up approximately 0.62%. The TCR sequence derives from a female donor with multiple sclerosis, enrolled in a pregnancy study. Sequencing used CD4+ T cells from peripheral blood mononuclear cells, obtained in the third trimester of pregnancy. V gene TRBV5-4 combines with J gene TRBJ2-5; TRBD1 is a possible D gene (6 bases). The DNA of the CDR3 is TGTGCCAGCAGTCCGAGACAGGAGTCACTGACCCAGTACTTC. This translates into CASSPRQESLTQYF.